A selection of T cell receptor beta chains follows, all from one sample in a study of chemoradiotherapy in HPV16-positive cancers. Clones were read by immunoSEQ multiplex PCR, and TCRdb kept only the in-frame ones, dropping some. The top ten clones hold around a tenth of a sample with approximately 4,500 clones, around 70% of them seen once. The sample consisted of tumor tissue, taken from a patient who underwent chemoradiotherapy. The receptors shown here come from a human donor with HPV-associated anogenital cancer. Each CDR3 is given with its conserved first and last residue. A D gene is named only where the DNA matches it firmly. Clone size appears in some rows only: once, few, many, or a class for an expanded clone.

d_call clone_size j_call v_call cdr3_nt cdr3_aa
NA NA TRBJ1-1 TRBV5-4 TGTGCCAGCAGCGGCCAGGGTTTGTCTGAAGCTTTCTTT CASSGQGLSEAFF
TRBD2 NA TRBJ2-1 TRBV11-3 TGTGCCAGCAGCCCGCACCCTCCGGGAGGCCTAGACAATGAGCAGTTCTTC CASSPHPPGGLDNEQFF
NA NA TRBJ1-1 TRBV19 TGTGCCAGTACCCGGCAGGGGAATACTGAAGCTTTCTTT CASTRQGNTEAFF
NA large TRBJ1-5 TRBV19 TGTGCCAGTGGGGGGGGGAATGGCAATCAGCCCCAGCATTTT CASGGGNGNQPQHF
NA NA TRBJ2-2 TRBV5-6 TGTGCCAGCAGCTTTTCAGTCACCGGGGAGCTGTTTTTT CASSFSVTGELFF
NA NA TRBJ1-4 TRBV6-6 TGTGCCAGCAGAACGGGGGTGGGAAGTCGACTGTTTTTT CASRTGVGSRLFF
TRBD2 NA TRBJ2-1 TRBV7-9 TGTGCCAGCAGCTTCCTAGCGGGAGTCACCTACAATGAGCAGTTCTTC CASSFLAGVTYNEQFF
NA NA TRBJ1-2 TRBV9 TGTGCCAGCAGCGTAAGTTTCTCGGAGAGGTATGGCTACACCTTC CASSVSFSERYGYTF
NA once TRBJ2-3 TRBV13 TGTGCCAGCAGCCGGGCCGGGGGCGCAGATACGCAGTATTTT CASSRAGGADTQYF
TRBD2 few TRBJ2-7 TRBV5-4 TGTGCCAGCAGCTTGGCCGGCGGGAGGGCCGACGAGCAGTACTTC CASSLAGGRADEQYF